Here is one T cell receptor (beta chain) with its context. This clonotype appeared a few times. Its antigen is not yet known. Within one base of it there is no much larger clone, and no base qualities were kept. The treatment or condition label on this specimen signifies: live attenuated yellow fever vaccine strain. Two biological replicates of bulk PBMCs were collected at each blood-draw timepoint. PBMCs were isolated from peripheral blood using a standard Ficoll-Paque protocol. RNA was extracted with TriZol from bulk PBMCs, CD4 and CD8 fractions, and dextramer-positive and dextramer-negative fractions. The sample comes from a study of T cells after yellow fever vaccination (dated by TCRdb to between 2019 and 2020). General notes on the study: The SMART-Seq v4 Ultra Low Input RNA kit was used to prepare libraries from fractions with low cell numbers. Bulk TCR alpha and beta repertoires were sequenced longitudinally to track T-cell clones before and after primary and booster YFV17D yellow fever vaccination. Two healthy male donors, one aged 18 to 30 and one aged 30 to 39 years, were included in the cohort. Blood samples were taken at several timepoints before and after primary and secondary immunization, and bulk PBMC replicates and cell subsets were isolated.

Broad study findings and their caveats: FACS-sorted repertoires could contain abundant contaminating clonotypes from the bulk population, so computational filtering was required. The study included only two donors, which limits how far the findings can be generalized. A small fraction of clonotypes appeared in both the CD4 and CD8 compartments, likely as a result of convergent recombination. The secondary T-cell response was weaker than the primary response but faster, peaking on day 5 instead of day 15. After the booster, most of the clones that had expanded following primary vaccination were detected again (almost 98% of CD4 and 85% to 90% of CD8), which suggests that memory was broadly maintained.

Spanning cysteine to phenylalanine, the CDR3 consists of 14 amino acids. Only CDR3 DNA is held: 42 bases, read in frame from base 1. Trimming at the junction amounts to 4 bases on V and 0 bases on J, and the germline ends lie 6 bases apart. Per the germline V gene, KGHDR is the CDR1 and SFDVKD is the CDR2. TCR cDNA was synthesized by 5'RACE template switching, which introduced a universal primer site and unique molecular identifiers. Priming of cDNA synthesis was performed from both the TCR alpha and TCR beta constant segments. Library amplification involved two PCR steps, and the second step added sample barcodes and sequencing adapters. Libraries were sequenced on Illumina HiSeq 2500 (2x100 bp) or NovaSeq (2x150 bp). The source study handled its data this way. Reads were demultiplexed and collapsed into UMI consensus sequences with MIGEC, and V(D)J alignment was performed with MiXCR. Clonotypes responding to the vaccine were identified with edgeR on replicate PBMC samples, with the criteria of FDR below 0.01 and a log2 fold change above 5 up to day 15. Bulk clonotypes were assigned CD4 or CD8 identity according to which sequenced CD4 or CD8 repertoire held them at higher abundance. TCRdb reran the public reads through fastp at Q25 and MiXCR, keeping productive beta chains. When rows share a CDR3 protein, they turn into one entry using the most common DNA and genes. The V and J calls were not made by the authors but by TCRdb's processing. The sample table records 400,000 or so distinct CDR3 sequences; roughly 11% of these occur just once. Clones ranked in the top ten supply roughly 18% of the sample.

The receptor was derived from a young man who received the YFV17D yellow fever vaccine. Here the chain combines TRBV24-1 and TRBJ2-4, with the D gene not confidently named. Sequenced here: PBMCs, sampled on the day of the first yellow fever vaccination. The nucleotides read TGTGCCACCAGTGACTCTATAGCCAAAAACATTCAGTACTTC. The resulting protein is CATSDSIAKNIQYF.